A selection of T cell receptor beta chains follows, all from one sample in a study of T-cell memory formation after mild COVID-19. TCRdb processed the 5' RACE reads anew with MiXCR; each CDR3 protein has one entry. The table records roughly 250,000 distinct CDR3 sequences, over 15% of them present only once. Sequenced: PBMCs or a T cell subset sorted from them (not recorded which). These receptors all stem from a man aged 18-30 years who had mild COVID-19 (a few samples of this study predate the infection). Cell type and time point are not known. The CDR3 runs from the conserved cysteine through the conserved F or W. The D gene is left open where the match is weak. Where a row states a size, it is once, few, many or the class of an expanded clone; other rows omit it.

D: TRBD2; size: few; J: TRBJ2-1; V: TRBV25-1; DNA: TGTGCCAGCAGTACCAGGGGGACTAGCGGGGGGAGGTACAATGAGCAGTTCTTC; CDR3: CASSTRGTSGGRYNEQFF
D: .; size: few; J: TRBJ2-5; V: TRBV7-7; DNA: TGTGCCAGCAGCCGGCGCTCAGGGAGCCAAGAGACCCAGTACTTC; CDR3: CASSRRSGSQETQYF
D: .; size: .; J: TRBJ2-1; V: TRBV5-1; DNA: TGCGCCAGCAGCTTGGCCGGTGGCGGGATTGGCCGAAATGAGCAGTTCTTC; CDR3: CASSLAGGGIGRNEQFF
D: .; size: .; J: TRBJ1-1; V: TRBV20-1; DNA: TGCAGTGCTCCCCTAGAGTTTGGGCAAGCTTTCTTT; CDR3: CSAPLEFGQAFF
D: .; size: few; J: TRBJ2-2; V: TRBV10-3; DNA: TGTGCCATCAGGATAGAGGCTGGGGAGCTGTTTTTT; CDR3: CAIRIEAGELFF
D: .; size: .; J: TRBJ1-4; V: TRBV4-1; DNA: TGCGCCAGCAGCCGCGGCGTGGGAGCAACTAATGAAAAACTGTTTTTT; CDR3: CASSRGVGATNEKLFF
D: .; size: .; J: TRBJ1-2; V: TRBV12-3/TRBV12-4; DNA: TGTGCCAGCAGTTTCCCCGGGAACTATGGCTACACCTTC; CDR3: CASSFPGNYGYTF
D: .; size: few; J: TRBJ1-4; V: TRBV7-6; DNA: TGTGCCAGCAGCTATAGCACTGATTCGTCGAGGCTGTTTTTT; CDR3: CASSYSTDSSRLFF
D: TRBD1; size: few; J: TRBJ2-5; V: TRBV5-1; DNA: TGCGCCAGCAGCTTGGTGGACAGGGGGTCATTACAAGAGACCCAGTACTTC; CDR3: CASSLVDRGSLQETQYF
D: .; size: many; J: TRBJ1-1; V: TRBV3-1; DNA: TGTGCCAGCAGCCAAGATCAGCGGGGGCTGGCTTTCTTT; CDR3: CASSQDQRGLAFF
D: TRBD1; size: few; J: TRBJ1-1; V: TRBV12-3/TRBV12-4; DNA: TGTGCCAGCAGCACGGGACAGGGCACTGAAGCTTTCTTT; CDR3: CASSTGQGTEAFF
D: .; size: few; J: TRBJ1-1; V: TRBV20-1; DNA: TGCAGTGCTAGAAGGCGTGACACTGAAGCTTTCTTT; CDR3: CSARRRDTEAFF
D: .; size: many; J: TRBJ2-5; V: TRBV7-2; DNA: TGTGCCAGCAGCTCCCGGGTAGCGGAAGAGACCCAGTACTTC; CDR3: CASSSRVAEETQYF
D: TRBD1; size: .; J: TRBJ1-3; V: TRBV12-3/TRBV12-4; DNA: TGTGCCAGCAGCAGGGGGTCCTCTGGAAACACCATATATTTT; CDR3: CASSRGSSGNTIYF
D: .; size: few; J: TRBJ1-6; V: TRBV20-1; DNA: TGCAGTGCTAGAGATCCCAACTCACCCCTCCACTTT; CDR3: CSARDPNSPLHF
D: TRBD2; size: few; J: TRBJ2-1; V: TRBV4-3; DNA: TGCGCCAGCAGCCAAGGGAGCGGGGGGGCCAGGGAGCAGTTCTTC; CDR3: CASSQGSGGAREQFF
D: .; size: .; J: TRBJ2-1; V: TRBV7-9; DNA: TGTGCCAGCAGCGCCACCGGGGCCAGAGAGCAGTTCTTC; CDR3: CASSATGAREQFF
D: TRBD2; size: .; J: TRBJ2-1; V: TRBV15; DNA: TGTGCCACCAGCAAGGAGACTAGCGGGAGGGGAGGTGAGCAGTTCTTC; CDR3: CATSKETSGRGGEQFF
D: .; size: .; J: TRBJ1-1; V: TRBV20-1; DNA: TGCAGTGCTCGGAGGGTCCGAGAAGCTTTCTTT; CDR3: CSARRVREAFF
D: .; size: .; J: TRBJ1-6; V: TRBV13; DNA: TGTGCCAGCAGCTCGAGACCGGACAGTCCATATTCACCCCTCCACTTT; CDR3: CASSSRPDSPYSPLHF
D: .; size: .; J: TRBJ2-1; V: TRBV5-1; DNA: TGCGCCAGCAGCTTTCTAGTAGGCAATGAGCAGTTCTTC; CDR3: CASSFLVGNEQFF
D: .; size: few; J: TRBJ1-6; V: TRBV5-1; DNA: TGCGCCAGCAGCTTTCAACAGGATAATTCACCCCTCCACTTT; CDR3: CASSFQQDNSPLHF
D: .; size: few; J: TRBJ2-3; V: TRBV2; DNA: TGTGCCAGCAGAGTAGCTGGGGACCGAGATACGCAGTATTTT; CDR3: CASRVAGDRDTQYF
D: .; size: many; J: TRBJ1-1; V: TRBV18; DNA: TGTGCCAGCTCACCGTTACAGGATGAGAACACTGAAGCTTTCTTT; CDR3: CASSPLQDENTEAFF
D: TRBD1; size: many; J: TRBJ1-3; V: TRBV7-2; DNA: TGTGCCAGCAGCCCGACAGGGGCAGGAAACACCATATATTTT; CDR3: CASSPTGAGNTIYF
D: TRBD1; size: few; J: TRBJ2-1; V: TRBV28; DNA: TGTGCCAGCAGTTTAAGGCAGGGGGCTGGTGAGCAGTTCTTC; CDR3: CASSLRQGAGEQFF
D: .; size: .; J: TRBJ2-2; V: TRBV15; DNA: TGTGCCACCAGCGGCGTCCTACAGCCGAACACCGGGGAGCTGTTTTTT; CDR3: CATSGVLQPNTGELFF
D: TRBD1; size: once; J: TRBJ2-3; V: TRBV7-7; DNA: TGTGCTAGAAGACTTCGGGACAGGGCAACATATACGCAGTATTTT; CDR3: CARRLRDRATYTQYF
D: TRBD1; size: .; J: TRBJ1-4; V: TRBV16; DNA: TGTGCCAGCAGCCCGGGACAGAATGAAAAACTGTTTTTT; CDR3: CASSPGQNEKLFF
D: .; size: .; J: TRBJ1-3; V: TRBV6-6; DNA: TGTGCCAGCACCGAAGGAGGCTTTGTCGAGGACACCATATATTTT; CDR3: CASTEGGFVEDTIYF
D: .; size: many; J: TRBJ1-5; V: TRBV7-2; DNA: TGTGCCAGCAGCTTAGTTGAGGGGGATCAGCCCCAGCATTTT; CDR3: CASSLVEGDQPQHF
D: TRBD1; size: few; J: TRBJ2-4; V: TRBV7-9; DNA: TGTGCCAGCAGCTTCGCCGGGACAGTAGAGGAGTACTTC; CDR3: CASSFAGTVEEYF
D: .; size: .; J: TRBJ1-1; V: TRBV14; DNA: TGTGCCAGCAGCCAAGTTAGTGGGACAGAAGCTTTCTTT; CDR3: CASSQVSGTEAFF
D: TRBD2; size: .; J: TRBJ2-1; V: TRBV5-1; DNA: TGCGCCAGCAGCCCGGGGGGAGAAAGGGACAATGAGCAGTTCTTC; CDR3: CASSPGGERDNEQFF
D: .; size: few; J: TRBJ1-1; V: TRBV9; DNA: TGTGCCAGCAGCGTAGGAGGGGCAGTGAATACTGAAGCTTTCTTT; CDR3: CASSVGGAVNTEAFF
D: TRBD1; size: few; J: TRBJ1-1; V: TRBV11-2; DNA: TGTGCCAGCAGCTCCCGGGACAGGAACACTGAAGCTTTCTTT; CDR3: CASSSRDRNTEAFF
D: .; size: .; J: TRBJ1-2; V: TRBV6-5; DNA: TGTGCCAGCAGTTACTCGATAGGTGGGAACTATGGCTACACCTTC; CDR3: CASSYSIGGNYGYTF
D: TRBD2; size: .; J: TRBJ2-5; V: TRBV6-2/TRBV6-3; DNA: TGTGCCAGCAGTTACCTGCTAGCGGGGGAGAAGGAGACCCAGTACTTC; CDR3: CASSYLLAGEKETQYF
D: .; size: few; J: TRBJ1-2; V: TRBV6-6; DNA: TGTGCCAGCAGTTACTCGAAGGGCGGGTTGGATGGCTACACCTTC; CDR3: CASSYSKGGLDGYTF
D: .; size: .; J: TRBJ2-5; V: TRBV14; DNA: TGTGCCAGCAGCCCTGAGGGTCCAGTCACCCAGTACTTC; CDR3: CASSPEGPVTQYF
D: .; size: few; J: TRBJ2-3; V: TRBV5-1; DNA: TGCGCCAGCAGGAGTCGTAGCCCCCCAGATACGCAGTATTTT; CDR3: CASRSRSPPDTQYF
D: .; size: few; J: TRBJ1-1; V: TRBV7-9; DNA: TGTGCCAGCCTTCCGGGGGCGCACAAAATGAACACTGAAGCTTTCTTT; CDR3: CASLPGAHKMNTEAFF
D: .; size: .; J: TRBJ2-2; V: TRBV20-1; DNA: TGCAGTGCTAGAGATTTGGCAGGGACTAACACCGGGGAGCTGTTTTTT; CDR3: CSARDLAGTNTGELFF
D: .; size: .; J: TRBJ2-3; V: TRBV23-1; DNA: TGCTGGGCGGGAGATACGCAGTATTTT; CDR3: CWAGDTQYF
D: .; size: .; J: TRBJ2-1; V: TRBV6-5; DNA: TGTGCCAGCAGTTACTCAACGGGGAAACAGTTCTTC; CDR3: CASSYSTGKQFF
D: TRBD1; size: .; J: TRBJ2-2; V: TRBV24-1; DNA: TGTGCCACCTCGGGGACAGGGTTCGGCGGGGAGCTGTTTTTT; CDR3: CATSGTGFGGELFF
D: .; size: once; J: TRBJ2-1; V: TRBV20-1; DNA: TGCAGTGCTAGAGATATTGTGGCAGGGAACTACAATGAGCAGTTCTTC; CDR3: CSARDIVAGNYNEQFF
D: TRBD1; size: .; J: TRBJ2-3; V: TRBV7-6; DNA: TGTGCCAGCAGCACGGGACAGGGGATGACAGATACGCAGTATTTT; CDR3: CASSTGQGMTDTQYF
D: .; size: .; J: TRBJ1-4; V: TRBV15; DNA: TGTGCCACCAGTAAACGCGGGCAGTGGGAAAAACTGTTTTTT; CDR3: CATSKRGQWEKLFF
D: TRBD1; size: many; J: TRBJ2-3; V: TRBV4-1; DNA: TGCGCCAGCAGCCAAACCGACAGGGTGGGGACAGATACGCAGTATTTT; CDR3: CASSQTDRVGTDTQYF
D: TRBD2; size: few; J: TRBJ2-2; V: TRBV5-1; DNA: TGCGCCAGCGGGGCTAGCGGGGCGATGGCCCCCGGGGAGCTGTTTTTT; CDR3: CASGASGAMAPGELFF
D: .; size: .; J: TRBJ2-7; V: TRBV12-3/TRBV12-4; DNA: TGTGCCAGCACCCCTTCCCGCGGCAGCTCCTCTAACGAGCAGTACTTC; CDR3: CASTPSRGSSSNEQYF
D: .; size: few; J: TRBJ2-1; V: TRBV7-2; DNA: TGTGCCAGCAGCAACGGACAGGAGCAGTTCTTC; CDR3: CASSNGQEQFF
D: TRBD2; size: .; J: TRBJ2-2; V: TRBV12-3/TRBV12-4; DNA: TGTGCCAGCAGTTCCGGGACTAGCGGTGAAGCCGGGGAGCTGTTTTTT; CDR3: CASSSGTSGEAGELFF
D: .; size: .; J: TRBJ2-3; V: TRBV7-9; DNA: TGTGCCAGCAGCCTGCTCGGGGGTAGCACAGATACGCAGTATTTT; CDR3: CASSLLGGSTDTQYF
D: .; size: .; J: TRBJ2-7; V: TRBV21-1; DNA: TGTGCCAGCACCATTTTACGGGGCCTCAGCTACGAGCAGTACTTC; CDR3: CASTILRGLSYEQYF
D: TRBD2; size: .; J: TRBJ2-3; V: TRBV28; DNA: TGTGCCAGCAGTTTTTCCCCTAGCGGGGGTTACACAGATACGCAGTATTTT; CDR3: CASSFSPSGGYTDTQYF